Shown below are 30 T cell receptor beta chains from a single sample sequenced in a study of regulatory dendritic cells for organ transplantation. Measured with immunoSEQ multiplex PCR; TCRdb has only the in-frame clones, and not every one. The sample contains under 40,000 clones, over 80% of which appear only once. The sequenced material came from naive CD8+ T cells from blood. Subset indicated: CD45RA+ naive T cells. The receptors stem from a human donor in good health.

The chain is built from TRBV7-8 and TRBJ1-1, with D uncertain. Germline V gene lookup returns CDR1 SGHVS and CDR2 FQNEAQ. The V and J ends lost 6 bases and 3 bases respectively, with 8 bases between them. This CDR3 contains 12 residues. DNA of the CDR3: TGTGCCAGCAGATTGGTGGACACTGAAGCTTTCTTT. As protein: CASRLVDTEAFF.

This rearrangement joins TRBV6-5 to TRBJ2-3; no clear D gene. Germline values: CDR1 MNHEY, CDR2 SVGAGI. CDR3 length equals 13 residues. V was shortened by 6 bases and J by 2 bases, with 9 bases between the two germline ends. CDR3 in amino acids: CASRQDNTDTQYF. CDR3 coding DNA: TGTGCCAGCAGACAAGACAACACAGATACGCAGTATTTT.

This clone was counted a single time. The rearrangement uses TRBV4-3 and TRBJ1-5; no definite D call. CDR3 length: 15 residues. The germline V and J ends were trimmed by 4 bases and 3 bases, with 13 bases remaining between them. Germline-derived CDR1 and CDR2 are LGHNA and YSLEER. CDR3 amino acids: CASSPSGSDNQPQHF. DNA for the CDR3: TGCGCCAGCAGCCCAAGCGGCAGCGACAATCAGCCCCAGCATTTT.

The chain employs TRBV5-4 and TRBJ2-3; D unresolved. V lost 9 bases and J lost 6, with 26 bases in between. This CDR3 has 16 amino acids. Germline V lookup: CDR1 SGHNT, CDR2 YYREEE (reference sequence). DNA of the CDR3: TGTGCCATAATTCCATTACGGGCAGGACCGCTGGATACGCAGTATTTT. Residues: CAIIPLRAGPLDTQYF.

Here the CDR3 DNA reads TGCGCCAGCAGCTACCTTATCACAGGGGGCGACGGCTACACCTTC. This translates into CASSYLITGGDGYTF. The V gene is TRBV5-1, the J gene TRBJ1-2; 9 bases are shared with TRBD1. This CDR3 is built from 15 residues. In germline, CDR1 is SGHRS, CDR2 YFSETQ. V shed 3 bases and J 8 bases; nucleotides not matched to a gene: 11. Using reference TRBV5-1 and TRBJ1-2 for the parts outside the CDR3, the full variable domain is KAGVTQTPRYLIKTRGQQVTLSCSPISGHRSVSWYQQTPGQGLQFLFEYFSETQRNKGNFPGRFSGRQFSNSRSEMNVSTLELGDSALYLCASSYLITGGDGYTFGSGTRLTVV.

The rearrangement links TRBV5-4 to TRBJ2-1; unclear D gene. V was trimmed by 2 bases and J by 4 bases, leaving 10 bases between them. The germline V gene has CDR1 SGHNT and CDR2 YYREEE (reference sequence). The CDR3 is made up of 14 amino acids. The CDR3 is CASSFYTEYNEQFF. In DNA form, the CDR3 reads TGTGCCAGCAGCTTCTATACAGAGTACAATGAGCAGTTCTTC.

The gene calls are TRBV2 and TRBJ2-7; either TRBD1 or TRBD2 may supply D (7 bases each). The germline CDR1 and CDR2 sequences are SNHLY and FYNNEI. There are 13 residues in the CDR3. The germline V and J ends were trimmed by 4 bases and 3 bases, with 10 bases remaining between them. CDR3 region: CASSAGGGYEQYF. The CDR3 coding sequence is TGTGCCAGCAGTGCAGGGGGGGGCTACGAGCAGTACTTC.

The count of this clone is one. This chain's CDR3 is CSARPQPQHF. CDR3 nucleotide sequence: TGCAGTGCTAGGCCCCAGCCCCAGCATTTT. The V gene is TRBV20-1, the J gene TRBJ1-5; D uncertain. Germline V CDR1 and CDR2: DFQATT, SNEGSKA (reference sequence). V was clipped by 3 bases and J by 7 bases, with 4 bases between them. This CDR3 is built from 10 residues.

This rearrangement joins TRBV6-1 to TRBJ1-4, with D possibly being TRBD1 (6 bases). The V gene lost 4 bases and the J gene lost 8 bases, with 14 bases spanning the gap. Germline V gene data show CDR1 as MNHNS and CDR2 as SASEGT. This CDR3 contains 14 residues. CDR3 nucleotide sequence: TGTGCCAGCAGTGTAAGGGGGTTTCGGGAAAAACTGTTTTTT. Its protein product is CASSVRGFREKLFF.

Comments on this clone: Other DNA variants within this sample encode the same CDR3. The gene calls are TRBV4-3 and TRBJ1-1; D is uncertain. Germline CDR1 LGHNA, CDR2 YSLEER. CDR3 length equals 15 residues. V dropped 3 bases and J dropped 1 base, with 12 bases sitting between them. The CDR3 sequence is CASSQDPQPNTEAFF. DNA of the CDR3: TGCGCCAGCAGCCAGGATCCACAGCCGAACACTGAAGCTTTCTTT.

This clone was detected only once. The chain has TRBV4-1 and TRBJ1-2; D gene ambiguous. Germline lookup yields CDR1 MGHRA and CDR2 YSYEKL. V was trimmed by 1 base and J by 4 bases, leaving 4 bases between them. The CDR3 is 12 amino acids. The DNA of the CDR3 is TGCGCCAGCAGCCAAGGTGCCTATGGCTACACCTTC. Translated, it gives CASSQGAYGYTF.

The rearrangement uses TRBV5-6 and TRBJ1-1; D not certain. The CDR3 covers 13 residues. CDR1 is SGHDT, CDR2 YYEEEE, per germline. V lost 4 bases and J 1 base, leaving 8 bases between the germline ends. CDR3 sequence: CASSPTENTEAFF. The CDR3 DNA sequence: TGTGCCAGCAGCCCAACAGAGAACACTGAAGCTTTCTTT.

The V call is TRBV7-6, the J call TRBJ1-1; D possibly corresponds to TRBD1 (5 bases). Germline CDR1 SGHVS, CDR2 FNYEAQ. CDR3 size: 16 residues. Trimming stripped 3 bases from V and 5 bases from J, with 19 bases between. CDR3 sequence reads: CASSFRSGGLGTEAFF. The CDR3 region has the DNA TGTGCCAGCAGCTTCCGGTCTGGGGGGTTGGGGACTGAAGCTTTCTTT.

J is TRBJ1-5 and V is TRBV9; D perhaps matches TRBD1 (6 bases). This CDR3 has 13 amino acids. Germline CDR1 reads SGDLS; CDR2 reads YYNGEE. V lost 3 bases and J 4 bases, leaving 8 bases between the germline ends. This CDR3 is CASSEGGNQPQHF. The CDR3 DNA is TGTGCCAGCAGCGAAGGGGGTAATCAGCCCCAGCATTTT.

In DNA, the CDR3 is TGTGCCAGCAGTACCGCTGGGTGGGGAGGCTACACCTTC. Encoded protein: CASSTAGWGGYTF. The chain employs TRBV27 and TRBJ1-2, with D uncertain. The germline CDR1 and CDR2 sequences are MNHEY and SMNVEV (reference sequence). This CDR3 region has 13 residues. V shed 5 bases and J shed 8 bases, with 15 bases lying between them.

The genes are TRBV30 and TRBJ2-1, with 8 bases aligning to TRBD2. CDR1 is GTSNPN and CDR2 is SVGIG in the germline V gene (reference sequence). The J segment lost 8 bases and the V segment lost 8 bases, leaving 17 bases of the junction unmatched. The CDR3 is made up of 15 amino acids. This chain's CDR3 is CAASQTSGHRDEQFF. In DNA form, the CDR3 reads TGTGCCGCTTCCCAAACTAGCGGCCATCGGGATGAGCAGTTCTTC.

V is TRBV6-5 and J is TRBJ2-1; possibly TRBD2 for D (5 bases). V was clipped by 6 bases and J by 5 bases, with 14 bases between them. The V gene's germline CDR1 is MNHEY and CDR2 SVGAGI. CDR3 length: 14 residues. CDR3 in DNA: TGTGCCAGCAGGCAAAATACTAGGAACAATGAGCAGTTCTTC. It is translated as CASRQNTRNNEQFF.

The chain has TRBV4-3 and TRBJ1-1; D is unclear. Trimming removed 4 bases from V and 0 bases from J, with 12 bases in between. The CDR3 consists of 15 residues. CDR1 is LGHNA and CDR2 is YSLEER in the germline V gene. This CDR3 is CASSLHLTMNTEAFF. The CDR3, as DNA: TGCGCCAGCAGCCTCCACTTGACAATGAACACTGAAGCTTTCTTT.

This clone has more than one count but fewer than ten. V and J are TRBV7-9 and TRBJ1-2, with D unclear. Germline values: CDR1 SEHNR, CDR2 FQNEAQ (reference sequence). CDR3 length: 17 residues. V gave up 3 bases and J gave up 1 base, with 18 bases separating them. In nucleotides, the CDR3 is TGTGCCAGCAGCTTGGAGGCCCATGCGGCTCTTAACTATGGCTACACCTTC. Translated: CASSLEAHAALNYGYTF.

This sequence joins TRBV6-5 and TRBJ2-7; 7 bases match TRBD2. Germline CDR1 is MNHEY and CDR2 is SVGAGI. V lost 4 bases and J lost 4; bases outside the gene matches: 7. There are 14 residues in the CDR3. The CDR3 DNA follows: TGTGCCAGCAGTTTGGGGCGGGAGCTGTACGAGCAGTACTTC. Encoded protein: CASSLGRELYEQYF.

In this sample, this clone turned up once. J is TRBJ2-1 and V is TRBV2, with 7 bases that match TRBD1. Germline V lookup: CDR1 SNHLY, CDR2 FYNNEI. The CDR3 runs 12 residues. J lost 8 bases, V lost 3 bases, and 1 base had no gene match. CDR3 loop: CASSDRGYEQFF. CDR3 sequence (DNA): TGTGCCAGCAGTGACAGGGGGTATGAGCAGTTCTTC.

V gene TRBV6-5 combines with J gene TRBJ1-2, with TRBD1 matching 10 bases. CDR3 length: 13 residues. With V trimmed by 6 bases and J by 7 bases, 5 bases remained unmatched. Looked up from germline, CDR1 is MNHEY and CDR2 is SVGAGI. CDR3 loop: CASSGTGDSGYTF. The CDR3 region has the DNA TGTGCCAGCAGCGGGACAGGGGATAGTGGCTACACCTTC.

The chain employs TRBV25-1 and TRBJ2-3; D ambiguous. With 5 bases removed from V and 0 bases from J, the gap between germline ends came to 3 bases. The germline gives CDR1 MGHDK, CDR2 SYGVNS. CDR3 length equals 12 residues. CDR3 sequence reads: CASSPSTDTQYF. CDR3 DNA sequence: TGTGCCAGCAGTCCTAGCACAGATACGCAGTATTTT.

The V gene is TRBV4-1, the J gene TRBJ1-5; no definite D call. Germline CDR1 is MGHRA and CDR2 is YSYEKL. The V gene lost 2 bases and the J gene lost 1 base, with 9 bases spanning the gap. The CDR3 sequence is 15 residues long. The DNA for the CDR3 is TGCGCCAGCAGCCAAAACAGAGCCAGCAATCAGCCCCAGCATTTT. Translated, it gives CASSQNRASNQPQHF.

The V call is TRBV5-6, the J call TRBJ2-1; TRBD1 matches 7 bases. CDR1 is SGHDT and CDR2 is YYEEEE in the germline V gene. This CDR3 contains 13 residues. V lost 5 bases and J lost 7; bases outside the gene matches: 6. Written as DNA, the CDR3 is TGTGCCAGCAGGCGAACAGGGGTAAATGAGCAGTTCTTC. Its protein is CASRRTGVNEQFF.

The chain has TRBV4-3 and TRBJ2-7; maybe TRBD1 (6 bases). The V gene's germline CDR1 is LGHNA and CDR2 YSLEER. The CDR3 sequence is 15 residues long. V was pared by 3 bases and J by 3 bases, with 15 bases between. CDR3 residues: CASSHSRDTFYEQYF. In nucleotides, the CDR3 is TGCGCCAGCAGCCACTCCCGGGACACTTTCTACGAGCAGTACTTC.

The chain carries TRBV7-9 and TRBJ2-4; D ambiguous. Trimming left V 2 bases short and J 0 bases short, with 14 bases between. From germline, CDR1 is SEHNR and CDR2 FQNEAQ (reference sequence). The CDR3 length is 17 residues. The CDR3 reads CASSLFLSALAKNIQYF. As DNA, the CDR3 is TGTGCCAGCAGCTTATTTCTCTCAGCACTAGCCAAAAACATTCAGTACTTC.

This chain links TRBV18 with TRBJ1-5; 7 bases agree with TRBD1. The CDR3 covers 15 residues. Germline trimming cut 2 bases from V and 5 bases from J; bases unmatched to any gene: 6. CDR1 is KGHSH, CDR2 LQKENI, per germline. CDR3 coding DNA: TGTGCCAGCTCACCAGAAGGGGGCCGGGATCAGCCCCAGCATTTT. This gives the protein CASSPEGGRDQPQHF. The variable domain in full, with the rest retrieved from reference TRBV18 and TRBJ1-5, is NAGVMQNPRHLVRRRGQEARLRCSPMKGHSHVYWYRQLPEEGLKFMVYLQKENIIDESGMPKERFSAEFPKEGPSILRIQQVVRGDSAAYFCASSPEGGRDQPQHFGDGTRLSIL.

The gene calls are TRBV6-5 and TRBJ2-2; D is unclear. Germline loops: CDR1 MNHEY, CDR2 SVGAGI. Trimming left V 2 bases short and J 6 bases short, with 7 bases between. CDR3 length: 13 residues. CDR3 in amino acids: CASSYGSAGELFF. CDR3 in DNA: TGTGCCAGCAGTTACGGATCGGCCGGGGAGCTGTTTTTT.

The genes are TRBV4-1 and TRBJ1-2; D is uncertain. With 0 bases removed from V and 0 bases from J, the gap between germline ends came to 11 bases. CDR1 and CDR2 from the germline V gene are MGHRA and YSYEKL. The CDR3 runs to 16 residues. The CDR3 here is CASSQEVVGTNYGYTF. The CDR3 DNA follows: TGCGCCAGCAGCCAAGAAGTTGTGGGTACTAACTATGGCTACACCTTC.